This T cell receptor beta chain was identified in a study of T cells in Graves' hyperthyroidism and ophthalmopathy. Study outcomes and limitations: Blood shared most expanded thyroid clonotypes above 0.001.

Each ophthalmopathy patient scored at least 3 on the Clinical Activity Score and at least 4 on NOSPECS grade, with duration under 3 months. Uncontrolled infection, other autoimmune disease, pregnancy or lactation disqualified patients from enrolment. The CDR3 length is 12 residues. V shed 1 base and J shed 10 bases, with 8 bases lying between them. Germline loops: CDR1 LNHDA, CDR2 SQIVND (reference sequence). Points on this clonotype: The target antigen is unknown.

Amplification targeted TCR beta CDR3 regions from RNA transcripts. The HTBI set primed first-round TCR CDR3 RT-PCR. TCRdb called the multiplex PCR reads again in MiXCR, with one record for every CDR3 protein. The profile shows hundreds of thousands of distinct CDR3 sequences, approximately 17% of them singletons. The V gene is TRBV19, the J gene TRBJ2-1; D possibly corresponds to TRBD1 (6 bases). The clonotype comes from a woman aged 18 to 35 with Graves' ophthalmopathy. Material for sequencing was blood. The CDR3 DNA reads TGTGCCAGTAGTATAGCGGGGACAGAGCAGTTCTTC. Its protein product is CASSIAGTEQFF.